Described below is a single TCR beta chain sequence and its context. Its antigen is currently unknown. The data stem from a study of beta chain features in type 1 diabetes. Findings and limits, study-wide: The study found moderately but significantly shorter TCRB CDR3s in all four CD4+ subsets of Type 1 diabetes patients. More deletions and fewer insertions at VDJ junctions were seen in type 1 diabetes patients. The influence of HLA type on TCRB rearrangement stayed undetermined.

The V gene's germline CDR1 is MNHEY and CDR2 SVGAGI. V was pared by 3 bases and J by 7 bases, with 10 bases between. The CDR3 has 12 residues. Sequencing targeted expressed TCRB transcripts, as all isolated RNA had been reverse transcribed. Libraries were prepared by immunoSEQ multiplex PCR; TCRdb keeps only in-frame clonotypes and omits some of them. This sample has almost 350,000 clones, with around 9.3% found just once. The sample taken for sequencing was central memory CD4+ T cells from blood. This sequence joins TRBV6-5 and TRBJ2-7, with a tentative D call TRBD2 (6 bases). This receptor was identified in a young man with type 1 diabetes. The DNA for the CDR3 is TGTGCCAGCAGTTATGCCGGGACTGAGCAGTACTTC. Amino acid sequence: CASSYAGTEQYF.